The 17 T cell receptor beta chains below come from one sample, sequenced in a study of blood T cell repertoires in COVID-19. Produced via immunoSEQ multiplex PCR; TCRdb's table is partial and in-frame only. The sample lists around 100,000 clones; approximately 69% were seen once. What was sequenced was peripheral blood. These receptors were collected from an elderly man with acute or convalescent COVID-19.

This clone has just a few counts. The V call is TRBV29-1, the J call TRBJ2-3; 8 bases are shared with TRBD2. This CDR3 has 14 residues. Germline CDR1 SQVTM, CDR2 ANQGSEA. With 4 bases clipped from V and 4 bases from J, the junction kept 7 bases outside the gene matches. The CDR3 DNA sequence: TGCAGCGTTGTGCAGCGAGCGGGGGCAGATACGCAGTATTTT. It specifies CSVVQRAGADTQYF.

V gene TRBV29-1 combines with J gene TRBJ1-2, with TRBD1 identical over 11 bases. The J segment lost 6 bases and the V segment lost 8 bases, leaving 11 bases of the junction unmatched. The CDR3 has 14 amino acids. CDR1 is SQVTM and CDR2 is ANQGSEA in the germline V gene. The CDR3 loop reads CSTYGTGGSHGYTF. CDR3 coding DNA: TGCAGCACGTACGGGACAGGGGGTTCTCATGGCTACACCTTC.

The chain recombines TRBV4-1 with TRBJ2-1, with D perhaps TRBD1 (6 bases). This CDR3 has 17 amino acids. CDR1 and CDR2 from the germline V gene are MGHRA and YSYEKL. V lost 0 bases and J lost 8, with 20 bases in between. The CDR3 is CASSQESRGLPSDEQFF. The DNA of the CDR3 is TGCGCCAGCAGCCAAGAGAGCAGGGGTTTACCGTCGGATGAGCAGTTCTTC.

V usage is TRBV5-1 and J usage is TRBJ2-3; TRBD1 matches 12 bases. V was pared by 4 bases and J by 0 bases, with 9 bases of the junction left unmatched. The CDR3 totals 18 residues. Germline loops: CDR1 SGHRS, CDR2 YFSETQ. The CDR3 spells CASSTRGTGGPSTDTQYF. Written as DNA, the CDR3 is TGCGCCAGCAGCACGCGGGGGACAGGGGGCCCAAGCACAGATACGCAGTATTTT.

CDR3 in DNA: TGTGCCAGCAGCCTAGTCAATGAGCAGTTCTTC. This sequence encodes CASSLVNEQFF. The rearrangement uses TRBV6-2 or TRBV6-3 and TRBJ2-1; no clear D. The germline V gene encodes CDR1 MNHEY and CDR2 SVGEGT. CDR3 length: 11 residues. The V and J ends lost 6 bases and 6 bases respectively, with 6 bases between them.

This clone occurred a few times. The V and J genes are TRBV11-1 and TRBJ2-2, with 7 positions matching TRBD2. The CDR3 contains 16 residues. Germline trimming cut 2 bases from V and 6 bases from J; bases unmatched to any gene: 9. Per the germline V gene, CDR1 is SGHAT and CDR2 is FQDESV (reference sequence). The CDR3 region has the DNA TGTGCCAGCAGCTTAAGATGGGGCGGGAGACCCGGGGAGCTGTTTTTT. It encodes CASSLRWGGRPGELFF.

This chain links TRBV18 with TRBJ1-2; D gene unclear. Trimming pared 2 bases from V and 1 base from J, leaving 5 bases between. Germline V CDR1 and CDR2: KGHSH, LQKENI. CDR3 length equals 13 residues. The CDR3 nucleotides read TGTGCCAGCTCACCAGACAATAACTATGGCTACACCTTC. It codes for CASSPDNNYGYTF. The full variable domain, completed using reference TRBV18 and TRBJ1-2, is NAGVMQNPRHLVRRRGQEARLRCSPMKGHSHVYWYRQLPEEGLKFMVYLQKENIIDESGMPKERFSAEFPKEGPSILRIQQVVRGDSAAYFCASSPDNNYGYTFGSGTRLTVV.

This clone was detected a few times. V is TRBV24-1 and J is TRBJ2-2; TRBD1 matches at 12 bases. CDR1 KGHDR and CDR2 SFDVKD come from the germline V gene. Trimming removed 10 bases from V and 6 bases from J; junction bases left unmatched: 5. This CDR3 comprises 14 residues. This CDR3 reads CATAGQGAPGELFF. Written as DNA, the CDR3 is TGTGCCACTGCGGGACAGGGGGCCCCCGGGGAGCTGTTTTTT.

This rearrangement joins TRBV21-1 to TRBJ2-7; the D call of TRBD1 is as the table states it, not checked on the DNA. TRBV21-1 is deemed a pseudogene. This CDR3 has 14 amino acids. In DNA form, the CDR3 reads TGTGCCAGCACGTTCGGGACAGCTCCTCTCAGTGGCGACTTC. Its protein is CASTFGTAPLSGDF.

The chain has TRBV4-3 and TRBJ2-7; 10 nucleotides align to TRBD2. There are 17 residues in the CDR3. The trim removed 1 base at V and 3 bases at J, leaving 9 bases unmatched. The germline V gene has CDR1 LGHNA and CDR2 YSLEER. CDR3 sequence (DNA): TGCGCCAGCAGCCAAGTAGCGGGAGGCTCCGGGGGCTACGAGCAGTACTTC. It codes for CASSQVAGGSGGYEQYF.

This clone was observed a few times. The chain uses TRBV28 and TRBJ1-2, with a weak D call TRBD1 (6 bases). From germline, CDR1 is MDHEN and CDR2 SYDVKM. V was clipped by 5 bases and J by 5 bases, with 12 bases between them. This CDR3 spans 13 amino acids. CDR3 sequence reads: CASSPTGLYGYTF. In DNA form, the CDR3 reads TGTGCCAGCAGTCCCACAGGGTTATATGGCTACACCTTC.

The V call is TRBV30, the J call TRBJ2-7; D may be TRBD1 (6 bases). Trimming took 1 base from V and 3 from J, leaving 10 bases between them. Looked up from germline, CDR1 is GTSNPN and CDR2 is SVGIG (reference sequence). This CDR3 has 13 amino acids. CDR3 DNA: TGTGCCTGGAGTGACAGGGTCGTCTACGAGCAGTACTTC. Its translation is CAWSDRVVYEQYF.

This clone was observed once. The gene calls are TRBV28 and TRBJ1-6, with D maybe TRBD1 (5 bases). The CDR3 runs to 15 residues. The germline V gene encodes CDR1 MDHEN and CDR2 SYDVKM. Trimming pared 2 bases from V and 5 bases from J, leaving 10 bases between. Here the CDR3 DNA reads TGTGCCAGCAGTTTACCCAGGGTGAATAATTCACCCCTCCACTTT. It translates to CASSLPRVNNSPLHF.

V gene TRBV30 combines with J gene TRBJ1-6; 8 bases are a match to TRBD1. CDR3 length: 12 amino acids. In germline, CDR1 is GTSNPN, CDR2 SVGIG (reference sequence). Unmatched junction bases numbered 0, after V lost 5 bases and J lost 6 bases. The CDR3 DNA follows: TGTGCCTGGGACAGGGGTAATTCACCCCTCCACTTT. It codes for CAWDRGNSPLHF.

This clone was seen a few times. The chain links TRBV6-5 to TRBJ2-7, with D maybe TRBD2 (6 bases). The CDR3 length is 14 residues. V lost 6 bases and J 4 bases, leaving 16 bases between the germline ends. Germline lookup yields CDR1 MNHEY and CDR2 SVGAGI. The CDR3 coding sequence is TGTGCCAGCAGGCGGGATTCCGCCCTTTACGAGCAGTACTTC. This encodes CASRRDSALYEQYF.

The chain uses TRBV6-2 or TRBV6-3 and TRBJ2-7, with 11 bases lining up with TRBD1. V lost 5 bases and J lost 2; bases outside the gene matches: 8. The CDR3 length is 16 residues. CDR1 is MNHEY, CDR2 SVGEGT, per germline. In DNA form, the CDR3 reads TGTGCCAGCAGTAGGACAGGGGGCGCGGTGCCCTACGAGCAGTACTTC. Amino acids: CASSRTGGAVPYEQYF.

This chain joins TRBV28 and TRBJ1-2; TRBD1 agrees at 7 bases. Per germline, CDR1 MDHEN and CDR2 SYDVKM. With 2 bases clipped from V and 7 bases from J, the junction kept 7 bases outside the gene matches. The CDR3 is 14 amino acids. The CDR3 region has the DNA TGTGCCAGCAGTTTACCCGACAGGGTGGGTGGCTACACCTTC. It is translated as CASSLPDRVGGYTF.